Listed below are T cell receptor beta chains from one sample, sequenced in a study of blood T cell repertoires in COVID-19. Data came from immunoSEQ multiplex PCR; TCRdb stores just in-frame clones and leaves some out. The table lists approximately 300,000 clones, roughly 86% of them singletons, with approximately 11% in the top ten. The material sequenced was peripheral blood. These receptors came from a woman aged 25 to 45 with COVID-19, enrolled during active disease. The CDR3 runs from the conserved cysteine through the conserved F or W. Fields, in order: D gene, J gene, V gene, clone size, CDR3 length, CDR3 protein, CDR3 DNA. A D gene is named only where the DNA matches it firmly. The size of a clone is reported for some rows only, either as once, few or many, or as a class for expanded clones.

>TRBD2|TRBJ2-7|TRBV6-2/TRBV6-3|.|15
CASSSTGLGFYEQYF
TGTGCCAGCAGCTCCACGGGACTAGGGTTCTACGAGCAGTACTTC
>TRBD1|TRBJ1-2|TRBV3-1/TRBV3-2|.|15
CASSHGTGWDYGYTF
TGTGCCAGCAGCCACGGGACAGGGTGGGACTATGGCTACACCTTC
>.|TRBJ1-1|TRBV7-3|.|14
CASSTVDSRTEAFF
TGTGCCAGCAGCACCGTGGACAGTCGCACTGAAGCTTTCTTT
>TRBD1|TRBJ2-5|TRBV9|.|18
CASSVGRWGQGIQETQYF
TGTGCCAGCAGCGTAGGGAGATGGGGACAGGGAATACAAGAGACCCAGTACTTC
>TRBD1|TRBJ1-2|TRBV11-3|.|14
CASSLVGGDYGYTF
TGTGCCAGCAGCTTAGTAGGGGGCGACTATGGCTACACCTTC
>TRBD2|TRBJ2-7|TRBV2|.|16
CASSGTTSGDLYEQYF
TGTGCCAGCAGCGGTACGACTAGCGGAGACCTCTACGAGCAGTACTTC
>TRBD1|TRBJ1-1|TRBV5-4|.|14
CASSAQGVNTEAFF
TGTGCCAGCAGCGCACAGGGGGTGAACACTGAAGCTTTCTTT
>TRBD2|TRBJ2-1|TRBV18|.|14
CASSPLAGDNEQFF
TGTGCCAGCTCACCACTAGCGGGAGACAATGAGCAGTTCTTC
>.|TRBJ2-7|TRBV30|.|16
CAWSVGSTWSSYEQYF
TGTGCCTGGAGTGTAGGGAGTACGTGGAGCTCCTACGAGCAGTACTTC
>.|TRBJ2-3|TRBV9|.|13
CASSPGLLDTQYF
TGTGCCAGCAGCCCTGGACTATTAGATACGCAGTATTTT
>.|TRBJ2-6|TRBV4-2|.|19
CASSQDHRGGVSGANVLTF
TGTGCCAGCAGCCAAGATCATCGGGGCGGGGTCTCTGGGGCCAACGTCCTGACTTTC
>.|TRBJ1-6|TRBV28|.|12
CASSSPESPLHF
TGTGCCAGCAGTTCCCCCGAGTCACCCCTCCACTTT
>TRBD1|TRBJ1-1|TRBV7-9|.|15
CASSSGQGRDTEAFF
TGTGCCAGCAGCTCGGGACAGGGGCGGGACACTGAAGCTTTCTTT
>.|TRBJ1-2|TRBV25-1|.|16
CASLVSQDMINYGYTF
TGTGCCAGCCTCGTCTCTCAGGACATGATTAACTATGGCTACACCTTC
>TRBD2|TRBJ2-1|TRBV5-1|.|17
CASSLLWLAGVRDEQFF
TGCGCCAGCAGCTTGTTGTGGCTAGCGGGAGTCAGGGATGAGCAGTTCTTC
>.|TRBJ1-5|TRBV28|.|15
CASSFIYNSNQPQHF
TGTGCCAGCAGTTTTATTTACAATAGCAATCAGCCCCAGCATTTT
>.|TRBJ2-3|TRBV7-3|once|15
CASSPTLGSGDTQYF
TGTGCCAGCAGCCCAACCCTGGGCTCGGGGGATACGCAGTATTTT
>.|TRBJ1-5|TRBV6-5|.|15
CASSYGGGSNQPQHF
TGTGCCAGCAGTTACGGGGGCGGGAGCAATCAGCCCCAGCATTTT
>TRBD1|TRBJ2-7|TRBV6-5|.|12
CATDRASYEQYF
TGTGCCACCGACAGGGCATCCTACGAGCAGTACTTC
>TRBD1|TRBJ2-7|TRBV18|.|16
CASSPGKGQSFGEQYF
TGTGCCAGCTCACCGGGTAAGGGACAGTCTTTCGGCGAGCAGTACTTC
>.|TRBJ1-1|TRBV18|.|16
CASSPLAGLVNTEAFF
TGTGCCAGCTCACCACTAGCAGGGCTCGTGAACACTGAAGCTTTCTTT
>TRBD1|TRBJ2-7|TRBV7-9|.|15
CASSLGHRGLSEQYF
TGTGCCAGCAGCTTGGGCCACAGGGGCCTGAGCGAGCAGTACTTC
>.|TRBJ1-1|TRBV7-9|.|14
CASSLETPPTEAFF
TGTGCCAGCAGCTTAGAGACACCTCCCACTGAAGCTTTCTTT
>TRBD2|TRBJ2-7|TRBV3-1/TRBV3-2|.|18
CASSQDRFELADSYEQYF
TGTGCCAGCAGCCAAGATCGCTTCGAACTAGCGGACTCCTACGAGCAGTACTTC
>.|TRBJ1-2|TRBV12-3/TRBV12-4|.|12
CASSLDRVGYTF
TGTGCCAGCAGTTTAGATCGGGTTGGCTACACCTTC
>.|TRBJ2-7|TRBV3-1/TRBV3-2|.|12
CASSQGSGEQYF
TGTGCCAGCAGCCAAGGTTCAGGAGAGCAGTACTTC
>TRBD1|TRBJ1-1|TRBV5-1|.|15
CASSPETGVSTEAFF
TGCGCCAGCAGCCCGGAGACAGGGGTGAGCACTGAAGCTTTCTTT
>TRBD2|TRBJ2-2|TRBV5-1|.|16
CASRGLIAGNTGELFF
TGCGCCAGCAGGGGGTTGATAGCGGGGAACACCGGGGAGCTGTTTTTT
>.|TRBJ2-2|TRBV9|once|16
CASSVALAVNTGELFF
TGTGCCAGCAGCGTAGCTTTAGCGGTGAACACCGGGGAGCTGTTTTTT
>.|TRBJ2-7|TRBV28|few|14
CASSLIQSSYEQYF
TGTGCCAGCAGTTTGATACAGAGCTCCTACGAGCAGTACTTC
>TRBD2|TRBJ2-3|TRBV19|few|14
CASTDLGGTDTQYF
TGTGCCAGTACCGACTTGGGGGGGACAGATACGCAGTATTTT
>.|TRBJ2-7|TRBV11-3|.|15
CASSLGGGSSYEQYF
TGTGCCAGCAGCTTAGGAGGGGGTAGCTCCTACGAGCAGTACTTC
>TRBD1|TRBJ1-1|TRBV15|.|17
CATSRDRRGATNTEAFF
TGTGCCACCAGCAGAGATCGCAGGGGGGCTACGAACACTGAAGCTTTCTTT
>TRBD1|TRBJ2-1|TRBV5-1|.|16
CASSLAGTGGQDEQFF
TGCGCCAGCAGCTTGGCCGGGACAGGGGGCCAGGATGAGCAGTTCTTC
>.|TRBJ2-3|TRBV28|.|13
CASSLSVADTQYF
TGTGCCAGCAGTTTATCGGTTGCAGATACGCAGTATTTT
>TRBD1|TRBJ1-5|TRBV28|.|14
CASRVDRAHQPQHF
TGTGCCAGCAGGGTTGACAGGGCCCATCAGCCCCAGCATTTT
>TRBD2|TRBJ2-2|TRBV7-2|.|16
CASSYIAGGVTGELFF
TGTGCCAGCAGCTATATAGCGGGAGGGGTTACCGGGGAGCTGTTTTTT
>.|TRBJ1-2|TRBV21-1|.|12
CASPGQNYGYTF
TGTGCCAGCCCGGGACAGAACTATGGCTACACCTTC
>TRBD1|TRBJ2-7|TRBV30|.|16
CAWRNAPGQGVYEQYF
TGTGCCTGGAGAAATGCTCCGGGACAGGGGGTCTACGAGCAGTACTTC
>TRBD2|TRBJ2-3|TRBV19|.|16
CASSILRGRGTDTQYF
TGTGCCAGTAGTATCCTTCGCGGGAGGGGCACAGATACGCAGTATTTT
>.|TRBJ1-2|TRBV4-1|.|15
CASSPGLDRYYGYTF
TGCGCCAGCAGCCCCGGCTTGGACAGATACTATGGCTACACCTTC
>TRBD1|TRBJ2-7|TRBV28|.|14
CASSLGQGGYEQYF
TGTGCCAGCAGTTTGGGACAGGGAGGCTACGAGCAGTACTTC
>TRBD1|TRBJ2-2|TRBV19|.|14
CASSGTGSTGELFF
TGTGCCAGTTCCGGGACAGGGAGCACCGGGGAGCTGTTTTTT
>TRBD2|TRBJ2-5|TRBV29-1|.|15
CSAALAGPVVETQYF
TGCAGCGCTGCTTTAGCGGGGCCAGTGGTAGAGACCCAGTACTTC
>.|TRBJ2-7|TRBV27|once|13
CASSLAPGYEQYF
TGTGCCAGCAGTTTAGCCCCGGGATACGAGCAGTACTTC
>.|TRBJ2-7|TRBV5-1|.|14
CASSPSIDDYEQYF
TGCGCCAGCAGCCCTTCTATTGATGATTACGAGCAGTACTTC